The 4 T cell receptor beta chains below all came from one sample that was sequenced in a study of T cells in tuberculosis. Time point noted: new active TB diagnosis, blood taken before or within 7 days of starting treatment. Produced via immunoSEQ multiplex PCR; TCRdb's table is partial and in-frame only. This table holds some 30,000 clones, roughly 83% found once. This material consisted of PBMCs, taken at tuberculosis diagnosis. The receptors were sampled from an adult with tuberculosis.

The V gene is TRBV6-1, the J gene TRBJ1-1; no definite D call. The CDR3 is 13 amino acids. Trimming removed 6 bases from V and 5 bases from J, with 13 bases in between. The germline V gene has CDR1 MNHNS and CDR2 SASEGT. CDR3 in DNA: TGTGCCAGCAGCTCCCGGACTAGGACTGAAGCTTTCTTT. This gives the protein CASSSRTRTEAFF.

This clone appeared once. The chain recombines TRBV5-6 with TRBJ1-4; D uncertain. The CDR3 is made up of 11 amino acids. Germline-derived CDR1 and CDR2 are SGHDT and YYEEEE. Deletions cut 1 base from V and 8 bases from J, with 3 bases between. The CDR3 region is CASSLSEKLFF. Here the CDR3 DNA reads TGTGCCAGCAGCTTGAGCGAAAAACTGTTTTTT.

This chain uses TRBV4-1 with TRBJ1-1; possibly TRBD1 for D (5 bases). Trimming shortened V by 1 base and J by 0 bases, and 12 bases separated the two germline ends. Germline-derived CDR1 and CDR2 are MGHRA and YSYEKL. This CDR3 comprises 16 residues. CDR3: CASSQARVTMNTEAFF. As DNA, the CDR3 is TGCGCCAGCAGCCAAGCCAGGGTGACGATGAACACTGAAGCTTTCTTT.

This chain connects TRBV19 to TRBJ1-2; maybe TRBD1 (5 bases). CDR1 is LNHDA, CDR2 SQIVND, per germline (reference sequence). The V end lost 2 bases, the J end lost 2 bases, and 6 bases lay between the germline ends. This CDR3 comprises 13 residues. The CDR3 sequence is CASSISGNYGYTF. CDR3 nucleotides: TGTGCCAGTAGTATATCAGGGAACTATGGCTACACCTTC.